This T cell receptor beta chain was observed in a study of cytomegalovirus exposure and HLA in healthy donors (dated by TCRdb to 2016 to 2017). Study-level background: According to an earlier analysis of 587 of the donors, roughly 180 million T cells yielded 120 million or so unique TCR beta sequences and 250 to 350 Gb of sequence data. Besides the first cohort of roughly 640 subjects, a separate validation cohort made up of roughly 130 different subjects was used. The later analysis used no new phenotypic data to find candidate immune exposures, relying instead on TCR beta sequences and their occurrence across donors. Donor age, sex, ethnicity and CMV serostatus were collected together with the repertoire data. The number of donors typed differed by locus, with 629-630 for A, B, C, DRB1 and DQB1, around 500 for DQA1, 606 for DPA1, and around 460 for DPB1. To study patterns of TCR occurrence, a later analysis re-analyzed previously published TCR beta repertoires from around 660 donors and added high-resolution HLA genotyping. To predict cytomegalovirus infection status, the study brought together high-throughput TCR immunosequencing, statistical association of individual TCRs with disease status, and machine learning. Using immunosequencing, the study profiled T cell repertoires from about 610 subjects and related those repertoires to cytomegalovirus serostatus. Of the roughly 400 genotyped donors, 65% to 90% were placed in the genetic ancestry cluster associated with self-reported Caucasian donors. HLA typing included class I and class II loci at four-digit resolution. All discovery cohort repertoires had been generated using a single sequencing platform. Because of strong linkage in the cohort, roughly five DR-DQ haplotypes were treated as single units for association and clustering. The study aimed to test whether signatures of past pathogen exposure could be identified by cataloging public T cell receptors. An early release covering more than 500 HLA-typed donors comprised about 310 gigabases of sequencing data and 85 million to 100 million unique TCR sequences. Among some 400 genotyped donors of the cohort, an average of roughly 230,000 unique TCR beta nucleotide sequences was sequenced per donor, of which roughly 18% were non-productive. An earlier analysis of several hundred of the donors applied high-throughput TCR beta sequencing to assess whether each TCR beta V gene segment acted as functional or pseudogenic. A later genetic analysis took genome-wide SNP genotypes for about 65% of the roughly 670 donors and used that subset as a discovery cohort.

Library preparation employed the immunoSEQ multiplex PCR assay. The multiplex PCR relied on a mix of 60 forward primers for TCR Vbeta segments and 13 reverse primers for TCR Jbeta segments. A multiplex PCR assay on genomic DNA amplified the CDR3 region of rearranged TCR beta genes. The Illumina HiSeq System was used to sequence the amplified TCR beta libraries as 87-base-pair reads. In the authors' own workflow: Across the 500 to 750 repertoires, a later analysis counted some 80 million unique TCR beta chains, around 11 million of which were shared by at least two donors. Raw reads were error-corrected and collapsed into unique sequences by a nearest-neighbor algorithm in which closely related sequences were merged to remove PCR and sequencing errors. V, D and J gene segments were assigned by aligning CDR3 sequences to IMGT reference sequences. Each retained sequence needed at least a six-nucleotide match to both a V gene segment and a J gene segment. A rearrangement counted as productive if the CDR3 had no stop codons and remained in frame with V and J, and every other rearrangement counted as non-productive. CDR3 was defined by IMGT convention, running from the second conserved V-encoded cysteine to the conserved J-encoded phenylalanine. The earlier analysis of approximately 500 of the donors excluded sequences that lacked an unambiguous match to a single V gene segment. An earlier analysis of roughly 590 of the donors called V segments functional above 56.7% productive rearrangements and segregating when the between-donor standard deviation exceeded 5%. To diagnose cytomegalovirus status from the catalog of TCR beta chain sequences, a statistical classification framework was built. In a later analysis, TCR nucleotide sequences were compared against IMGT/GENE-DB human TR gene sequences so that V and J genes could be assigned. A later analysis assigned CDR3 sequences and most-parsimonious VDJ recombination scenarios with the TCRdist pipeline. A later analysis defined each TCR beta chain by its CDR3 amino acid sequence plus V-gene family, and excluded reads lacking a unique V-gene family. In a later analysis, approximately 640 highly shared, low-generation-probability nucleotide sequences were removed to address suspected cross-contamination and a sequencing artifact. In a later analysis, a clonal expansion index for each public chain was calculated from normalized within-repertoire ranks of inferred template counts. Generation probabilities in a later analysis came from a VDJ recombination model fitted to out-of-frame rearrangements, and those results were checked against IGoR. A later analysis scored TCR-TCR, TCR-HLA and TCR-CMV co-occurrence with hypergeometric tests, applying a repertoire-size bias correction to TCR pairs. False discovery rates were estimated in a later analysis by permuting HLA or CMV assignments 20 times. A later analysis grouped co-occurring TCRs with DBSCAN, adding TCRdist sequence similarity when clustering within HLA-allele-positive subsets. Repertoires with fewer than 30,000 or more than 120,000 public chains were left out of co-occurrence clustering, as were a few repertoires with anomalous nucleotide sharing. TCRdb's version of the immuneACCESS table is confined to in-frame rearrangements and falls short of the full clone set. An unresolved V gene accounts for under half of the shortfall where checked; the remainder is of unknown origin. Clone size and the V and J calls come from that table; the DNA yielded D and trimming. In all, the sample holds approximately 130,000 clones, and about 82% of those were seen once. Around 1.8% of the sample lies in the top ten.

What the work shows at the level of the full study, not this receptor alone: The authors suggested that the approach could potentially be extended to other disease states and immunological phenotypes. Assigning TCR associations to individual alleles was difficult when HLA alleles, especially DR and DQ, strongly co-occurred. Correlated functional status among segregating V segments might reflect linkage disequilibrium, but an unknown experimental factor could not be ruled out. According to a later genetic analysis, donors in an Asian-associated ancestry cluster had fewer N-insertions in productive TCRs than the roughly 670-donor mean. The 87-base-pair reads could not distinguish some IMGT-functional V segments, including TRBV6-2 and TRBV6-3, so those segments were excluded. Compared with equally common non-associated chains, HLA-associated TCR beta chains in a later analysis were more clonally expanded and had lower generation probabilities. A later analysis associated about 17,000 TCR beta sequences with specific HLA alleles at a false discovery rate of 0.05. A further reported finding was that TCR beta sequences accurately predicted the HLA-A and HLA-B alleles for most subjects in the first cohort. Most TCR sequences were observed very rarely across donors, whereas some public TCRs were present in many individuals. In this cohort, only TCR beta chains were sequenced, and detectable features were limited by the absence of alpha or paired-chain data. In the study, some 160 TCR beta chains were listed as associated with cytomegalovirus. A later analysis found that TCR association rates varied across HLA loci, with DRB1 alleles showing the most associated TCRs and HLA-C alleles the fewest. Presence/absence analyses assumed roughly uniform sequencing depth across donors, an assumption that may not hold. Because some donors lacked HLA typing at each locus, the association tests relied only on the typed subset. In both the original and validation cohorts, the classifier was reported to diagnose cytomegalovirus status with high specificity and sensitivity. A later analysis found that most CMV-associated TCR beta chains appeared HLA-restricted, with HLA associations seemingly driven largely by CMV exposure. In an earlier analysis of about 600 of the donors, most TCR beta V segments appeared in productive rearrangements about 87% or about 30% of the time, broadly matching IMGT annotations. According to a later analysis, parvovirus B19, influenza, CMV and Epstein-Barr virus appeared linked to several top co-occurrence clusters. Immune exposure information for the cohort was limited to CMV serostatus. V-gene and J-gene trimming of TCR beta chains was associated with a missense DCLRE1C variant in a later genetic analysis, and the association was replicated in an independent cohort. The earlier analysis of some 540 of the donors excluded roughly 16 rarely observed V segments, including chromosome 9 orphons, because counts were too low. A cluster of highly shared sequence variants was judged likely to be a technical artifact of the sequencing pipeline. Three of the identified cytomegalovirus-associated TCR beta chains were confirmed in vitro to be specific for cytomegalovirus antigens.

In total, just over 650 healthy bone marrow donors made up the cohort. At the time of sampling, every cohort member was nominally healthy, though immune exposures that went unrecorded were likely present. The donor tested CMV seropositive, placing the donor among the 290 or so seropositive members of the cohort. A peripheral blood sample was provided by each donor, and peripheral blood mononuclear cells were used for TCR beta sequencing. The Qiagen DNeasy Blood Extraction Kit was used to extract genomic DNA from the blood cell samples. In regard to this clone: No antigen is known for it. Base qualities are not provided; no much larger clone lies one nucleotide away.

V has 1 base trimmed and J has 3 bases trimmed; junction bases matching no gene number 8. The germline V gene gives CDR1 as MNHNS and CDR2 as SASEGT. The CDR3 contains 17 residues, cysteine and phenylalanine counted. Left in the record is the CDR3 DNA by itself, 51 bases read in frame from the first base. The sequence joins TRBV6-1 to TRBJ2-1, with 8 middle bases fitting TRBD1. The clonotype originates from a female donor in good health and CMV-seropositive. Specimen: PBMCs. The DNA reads TGTGCCAGCAGTGAAGGCGTAACAGGGGGACTCTACAATGAGCAGTTCTTC. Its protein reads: CASSEGVTGGLYNEQFF.